This T cell receptor beta chain was identified in a study of OX40 agonist ivuxolimab in advanced cancers. Whole-study findings and limits: Normalized expansion of T-cell clones was also low for some nonresponders.

Using immunoSEQ multiplex PCR, the repertoire was profiled, and TCRdb retains in-frame clones only, with some absent. This repertoire shows around 53,000 clones, 79% found once; its top ten account for 2% to 2.5%. The sample holds one count of this clone. Antigen unknown. This CDR3 is 14 amino acids long. V was cut by 7 bases and J by 4 bases, with 14 bases left in between. In germline, CDR1 is SNHLY, CDR2 FYNNEI. This TCR was sampled from an adult with an advanced solid tumor such as melanoma, head and neck, liver or kidney cancer. The chain recombines TRBV2 with TRBJ2-1; TRBD1 might be the D (6 bases). The sample here was CD4+ or CD8+ T cells sorted from blood, taken in a trial of the OX40 agonist ivuxolimab. CDR3: CASKGQTEYNEQFF. Written as DNA, the CDR3 is TGTGCCAGCAAGGGACAAACAGAATACAATGAGCAGTTCTTC.